These 26 T cell receptor beta chains came from one sample sequenced in a study of glioma-infiltrating T cells after dendritic cell vaccination. The protocol was immunoSEQ multiplex PCR, while the TCRdb copy is restricted to in-frame clones and leaves out a portion. Of around 73,000 clones listed, roughly 82% are singletons. Sample: blood, taken before dendritic cell vaccination. The receptors here all came from a human donor with glioblastoma.

This clone came up once. The chain employs TRBV5-1 and TRBJ2-3, with TRBD2 matching over 9 bases. J gave up 1 base and V 7 bases, and 7 bases lay outside the gene matches. Germline V gene lookup returns CDR1 SGHRS and CDR2 YFSETQ. The CDR3 runs 15 residues. The CDR3 region has the DNA TGCGCCAGCGATCTAACTAGCGGGCGCACAGATACGCAGTATTTT. This sequence encodes CASDLTSGRTDTQYF.

The V and J genes are TRBV5-5 and TRBJ1-5, with D possibly being TRBD1 (6 bases). This CDR3 contains 15 residues. V was clipped by 0 bases and J by 5 bases, with 12 bases between them. The germline V gene has CDR1 SGHKS and CDR2 YYEKEE (reference sequence). CDR3 DNA: TGTGCCAGCAGCTTGGTTACAGGGTCTCATCAGCCCCAGCATTTT. Encoded protein: CASSLVTGSHQPQHF.

The sample holds a few counts of this clone. V usage is TRBV14 and J usage is TRBJ1-2, with 7 positions matching TRBD1. J gave up 3 bases and V 0 bases, and 7 bases lay outside the gene matches. The CDR3 covers 16 residues. In germline, CDR1 is SGHDN, CDR2 FVKESK. The CDR3 DNA reads as TGTGCCAGCAGCCAAGAGAGGGGGCTGGGCGACTATGGCTACACCTTC. As protein: CASSQERGLGDYGYTF.

The J gene is TRBJ1-5, the V gene TRBV28; the match to TRBD1 covers 9 bases. CDR1 and CDR2 from the germline V gene are MDHEN and SYDVKM. With 5 bases clipped from V and 5 bases from J, the junction kept 10 bases outside the gene matches. CDR3 length: 16 residues. The CDR3 bases are TGTGCCAGCAGTCCTTCCGGGACAGGGATCGATCAGCCCCAGCATTTT. Translating gives CASSPSGTGIDQPQHF.

The chain combines TRBV9 with TRBJ2-1, with D possibly matching TRBD2 (7 bases). CDR1 and CDR2 from the germline V gene are SGDLS and YYNGEE. V was shortened by 6 bases and J by 2 bases, with 15 bases between the two germline ends. The CDR3 extends over 15 amino acids. CDR3 loop: CASNGGAGPYNEQFF. DNA of the CDR3: TGTGCCAGCAATGGGGGGGCAGGCCCCTACAATGAGCAGTTCTTC.

The chain uses TRBV25-1 and TRBJ1-3, with D unresolved. Germline V gene data show CDR1 as MGHDK and CDR2 as SYGVNS. V lost 2 bases and J 4 bases, leaving 3 bases between the germline ends. This CDR3 comprises 12 residues. DNA for the CDR3: TGTGCCAGCAGTGAACAGGGAAACACCATATATTTT. It yields the protein CASSEQGNTIYF.

The chain joins TRBV29-1 to TRBJ2-7; D may be TRBD1 (6 bases). The CDR3 is 11 amino acids. Germline V gives CDR1 SQVTM, CDR2 ANQGSEA. Trimming cost V 7 bases and J 3 bases, with 10 bases left between them. The chain's CDR3 is CSAGTNYEQYV. CDR3 in DNA: TGCAGCGCCGGGACAAACTACGAGCAGTACGTC.

The J gene is TRBJ1-1, the V gene TRBV20-1; D not resolved. The CDR3 extends over 11 amino acids. Trimming pared 0 bases from V and 8 bases from J, leaving 7 bases between. Germline lookup yields CDR1 DFQATT and CDR2 SNEGSKA (reference sequence). CDR3 nucleotides: TGCAGTGCTAGAGAGCCGGGGGAAGCTTTCTTT. It encodes CSAREPGEAFF.

The chain has TRBV4-1 and TRBJ1-2; D is uncertain. The CDR3 covers 14 residues. Germline CDR1 is MGHRA and CDR2 is YSYEKL. Trimming stripped 0 bases from V and 8 bases from J, with 13 bases between. CDR3 sequence: CASSQDYFSGGYTF. In nucleotides, the CDR3 is TGCGCCAGCAGCCAAGATTACTTCTCCGGGGGCTACACCTTC.

This clone was found a few times. The chain carries TRBV7-9 and TRBJ1-1; TRBD1 agrees at 7 bases. The V gene's germline CDR1 is SEHNR and CDR2 FQNEAQ (reference sequence). The CDR3 has 14 residues. The V segment lost 4 bases and the J segment 5 bases; nucleotides outside the gene matches: 7. The CDR3 loop reads CASSWRQGGTEAFF. In nucleotides, the CDR3 is TGTGCCAGCAGCTGGCGACAGGGAGGAACTGAAGCTTTCTTT.

The rearrangement joins TRBV28 to TRBJ1-2, with 10 bases fitting TRBD1. The junction had 4 bases not matched to a gene; V was cut back by 10 bases and J by 5 bases. Germline CDR1 MDHEN, CDR2 SYDVKM. The CDR3 loop spans 12 amino acids. The CDR3 sequence: CATADRGYGYTF. The CDR3 DNA follows: TGTGCCACCGCGGACAGGGGGTATGGCTACACCTTC.

The rearrangement links TRBV7-9 to TRBJ1-2; D might be TRBD1 (5 bases). Trimming shortened V by 3 bases and J by 6 bases, and 8 bases separated the two germline ends. CDR1 is SEHNR and CDR2 is FQNEAQ in the germline V gene (reference sequence). This CDR3 is built from 12 residues. The CDR3 nucleotides read TGTGCCAGCAGCTTCTTAGGGGATGGCTACACCTTC. Encoded protein: CASSFLGDGYTF.

This sequence joins TRBV27 and TRBJ2-1; weak D call: TRBD2 (6 bases). Germline-derived CDR1 and CDR2 are MNHEY and SMNVEV (reference sequence). The CDR3 spans 14 residues. Trimming removed 1 base from V and 10 bases from J, with 14 bases in between. The CDR3 sequence: CASSLWGGDREQFF. CDR3 nucleotide sequence: TGTGCCAGCAGTTTATGGGGCGGGGACCGAGAGCAGTTCTTC.

V is TRBV5-1 and J is TRBJ2-1; 7 nucleotides agree with TRBD1. This CDR3 comprises 15 residues. Germline values: CDR1 SGHRS, CDR2 YFSETQ. After removal of 3 bases from V and 1 base from J, the junction contained 4 bases not matched to a gene. The CDR3 reads CASSSDRESYNEQFF. In DNA form, the CDR3 reads TGCGCCAGCAGCTCTGACAGGGAATCCTACAATGAGCAGTTCTTC. The whole variable domain, filled in from reference TRBV5-1 and TRBJ2-1, reads KAGVTQTPRYLIKTRGQQVTLSCSPISGHRSVSWYQQTPGQGLQFLFEYFSETQRNKGNFPGRFSGRQFSNSRSEMNVSTLELGDSALYLCASSSDRESYNEQFFGPGTRLTVL.

The chain couples TRBV28 to TRBJ1-4; D is unresolved. The V gene's germline CDR1 is MDHEN and CDR2 SYDVKM. Trimming pared 8 bases from V and 3 bases from J, leaving 7 bases between. The CDR3 covers 12 residues. The CDR3: CASAGPNEKLFF. The CDR3 DNA sequence: TGTGCCAGCGCGGGCCCTAATGAAAAACTGTTTTTT.

The chain uses TRBV5-4 and TRBJ1-2; a weak D match, TRBD1 (6 bases). Germline assignment: CDR1 SGHNT and CDR2 YYREEE (reference sequence). The CDR3 sequence is 14 residues long. V lost 5 bases and J 7 bases, leaving 18 bases between the germline ends. In DNA form, the CDR3 reads TGTGCCAGCAGGCAAGTTACAGGGCTGACTGGCTACACCTTC. Its protein product is CASRQVTGLTGYTF.

The chain carries TRBV25-1 and TRBJ2-1, with 8 bases matching TRBD2. The CDR3 covers 15 residues. The trim removed 8 bases at V and 8 bases at J, leaving 14 bases unmatched. Germline loops: CDR1 MGHDK, CDR2 SYGVNS. The DNA of the CDR3 is TGTGCCAGCGGCGGTCTAGCGGGTCCCGGGTATGAGCAGTTCTTC. Protein product: CASGGLAGPGYEQFF.

This chain joins TRBV19 and TRBJ1-4; D is uncertain. The V gene's germline CDR1 is LNHDA and CDR2 SQIVND (reference sequence). The V end lost 5 bases, the J end lost 2 bases, and 9 bases lay between the germline ends. The CDR3 covers 14 residues. CDR3 residues: CASSPTYTNEKLFF. CDR3 sequence (DNA): TGTGCCAGTAGTCCGACATATACTAATGAAAAACTGTTTTTT.

J is TRBJ1-2 and V is TRBV18; possibly TRBD1 for D (6 bases). Germline V lookup: CDR1 KGHSH, CDR2 LQKENI. Trimming removed 3 bases at V and 8 bases at J, with 19 bases between. The CDR3 covers 15 residues. DNA for the CDR3: TGTGCCAGCTCACCGGACAGCGGTATGGTTGGGGGCTACACCTTC. Protein sequence: CASSPDSGMVGGYTF.

This clone was detected ten times or more. This chain uses TRBV19 with TRBJ1-1, with D possibly TRBD1 on 6 matching bases. Germline V lookup: CDR1 LNHDA, CDR2 SQIVND (reference sequence). V lost 5 bases and J 4 bases, leaving 11 bases between the germline ends. This CDR3 has 13 amino acids. The CDR3, as DNA: TGTGCCAGTAGTTGGACAGTCCTCACTGAAGCTTTCTTT. Its translation: CASSWTVLTEAFF.

This chain links TRBV7-2 with TRBJ1-2; D unresolved. Germline lookup yields CDR1 SGHTA and CDR2 FQGNSA. Between the trimmed V and J ends, which lost 5 bases and 1 base, there was a span of 11 bases. There are 14 residues in the CDR3. The CDR3 DNA follows: TGTGCCAGCAGCCCAGCGGCCGGTAACTATGGCTACACCTTC. It translates to CASSPAAGNYGYTF.

The chain is built from TRBV18 and TRBJ2-1; 9 bases line up with TRBD2. The CDR3 runs 16 residues. Losses at the gene ends were 5 bases for V and 4 bases for J; bases not matched to a gene: 9. Germline CDR1 KGHSH, CDR2 LQKENI. As DNA, the CDR3 is TGTGCCAGCTCAATACTTAGCGGGGGAGCTTACAATGAGCAGTTCTTC. Residues: CASSILSGGAYNEQFF.

The V and J genes are TRBV7-9 and TRBJ2-1, with TRBD2 identical over 9 bases. Germline assignment: CDR1 SEHNR and CDR2 FQNEAQ (reference sequence). CDR3 length equals 11 residues. J gave up 11 bases and V 9 bases, and 5 bases lay outside the gene matches. The CDR3 DNA reads TGTGCCAGTCCGGGACTAGCACAGCAGTTCTTC. Protein sequence: CASPGLAQQFF.

This rearrangement joins TRBV25-1 to TRBJ1-4; no clear D. The CDR3 is made up of 16 amino acids. The germline CDR1 and CDR2 sequences are MGHDK and SYGVNS. Deletions cut 2 bases from V and 0 bases from J, with 10 bases between. The CDR3 region is CASSEGRIATNEKLFF. CDR3 in DNA: TGTGCCAGCAGTGAAGGCAGGATAGCAACTAATGAAAAACTGTTTTTT. The variable domain in full, completed from reference TRBV25-1 and TRBJ1-4, reads EADIYQTPRYLVIGTGKKITLECSQTMGHDKMYWYQQDPGMELHLIHYSYGVNSTEKGDLSSESTVSRIRTEHFPLTLESARPSHTSQYLCASSEGRIATNEKLFFGSGTQLSVL.

The chain links TRBV18 to TRBJ2-7; D might be TRBD1 (5 bases). This CDR3 region has 16 residues. Germline assignment: CDR1 KGHSH and CDR2 LQKENI. Trimming left V 2 bases short and J 3 bases short, with 17 bases between. This chain's CDR3 is CASSPSETAENYEQYF. CDR3 DNA: TGTGCCAGCTCACCATCTGAGACAGCCGAAAACTACGAGCAGTACTTC.

V is TRBV6-6 and J is TRBJ2-5; no reliable D call. Germline lookup yields CDR1 MNHNY and CDR2 SVGAGI (reference sequence). This CDR3 contains 12 residues. V gave up 0 bases and J gave up 5 bases, with 4 bases separating them. The CDR3 DNA reads TGTGCCAGCAGTTACTCCGCGGAGACCCAGTACTTC. Protein: CASSYSAETQYF.